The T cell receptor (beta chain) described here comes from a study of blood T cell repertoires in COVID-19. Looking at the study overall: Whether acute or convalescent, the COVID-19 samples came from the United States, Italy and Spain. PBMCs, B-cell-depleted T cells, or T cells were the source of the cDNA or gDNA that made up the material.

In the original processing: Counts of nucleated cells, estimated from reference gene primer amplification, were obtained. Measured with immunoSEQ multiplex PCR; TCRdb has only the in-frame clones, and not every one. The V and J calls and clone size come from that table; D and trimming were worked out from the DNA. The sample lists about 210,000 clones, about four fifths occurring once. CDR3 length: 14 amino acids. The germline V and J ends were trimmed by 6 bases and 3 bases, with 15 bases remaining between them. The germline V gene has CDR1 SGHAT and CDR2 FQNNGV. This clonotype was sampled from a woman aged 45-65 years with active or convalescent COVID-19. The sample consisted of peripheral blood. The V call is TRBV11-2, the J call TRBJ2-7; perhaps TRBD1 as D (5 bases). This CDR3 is CASRSIRQHYEQYF. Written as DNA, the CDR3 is TGTGCCAGCAGGTCAATACGACAGCACTACGAGCAGTACTTC.